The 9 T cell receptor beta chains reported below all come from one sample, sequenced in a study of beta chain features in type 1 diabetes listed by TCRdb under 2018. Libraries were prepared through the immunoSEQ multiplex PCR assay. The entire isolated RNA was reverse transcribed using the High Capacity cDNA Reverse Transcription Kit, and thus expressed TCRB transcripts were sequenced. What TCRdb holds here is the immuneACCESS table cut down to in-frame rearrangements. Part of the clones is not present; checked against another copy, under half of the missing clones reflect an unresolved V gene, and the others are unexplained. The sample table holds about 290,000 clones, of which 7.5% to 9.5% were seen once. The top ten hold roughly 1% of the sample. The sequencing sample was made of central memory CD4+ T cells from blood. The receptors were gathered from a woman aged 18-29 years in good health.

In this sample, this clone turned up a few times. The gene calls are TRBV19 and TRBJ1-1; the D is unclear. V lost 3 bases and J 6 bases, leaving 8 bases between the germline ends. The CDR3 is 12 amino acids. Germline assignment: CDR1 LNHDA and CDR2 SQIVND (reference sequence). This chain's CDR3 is CASSIRWAEAFF. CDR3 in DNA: TGTGCCAGTAGTATCCGCTGGGCTGAAGCTTTCTTT.

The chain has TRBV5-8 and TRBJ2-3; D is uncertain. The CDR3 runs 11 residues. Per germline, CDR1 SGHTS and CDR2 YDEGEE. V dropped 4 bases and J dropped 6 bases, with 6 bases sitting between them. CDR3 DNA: TGTGCCAGCAGCCTTGCCGATACGCAGTATTTT. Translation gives CASSLADTQYF.

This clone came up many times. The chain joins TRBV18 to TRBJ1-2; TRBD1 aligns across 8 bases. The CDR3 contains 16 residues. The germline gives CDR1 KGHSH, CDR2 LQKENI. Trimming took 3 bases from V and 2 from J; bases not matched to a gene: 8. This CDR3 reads CASSPPRQGLNYGYTF. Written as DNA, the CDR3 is TGTGCCAGCTCACCCCCGAGACAGGGGCTGAACTATGGCTACACCTTC.

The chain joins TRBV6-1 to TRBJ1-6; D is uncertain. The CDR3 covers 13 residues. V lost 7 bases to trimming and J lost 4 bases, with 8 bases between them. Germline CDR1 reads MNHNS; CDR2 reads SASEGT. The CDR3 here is CASMEKYNSPLHF. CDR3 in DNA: TGTGCCAGCATGGAAAAGTATAATTCACCCCTCCACTTT.

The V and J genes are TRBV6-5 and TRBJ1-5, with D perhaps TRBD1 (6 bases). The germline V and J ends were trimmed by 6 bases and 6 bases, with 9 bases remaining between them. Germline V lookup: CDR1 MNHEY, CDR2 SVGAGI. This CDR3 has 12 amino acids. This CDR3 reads CASRQGGQPQHF. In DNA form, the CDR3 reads TGTGCCAGCAGACAGGGTGGTCAGCCCCAGCATTTT.

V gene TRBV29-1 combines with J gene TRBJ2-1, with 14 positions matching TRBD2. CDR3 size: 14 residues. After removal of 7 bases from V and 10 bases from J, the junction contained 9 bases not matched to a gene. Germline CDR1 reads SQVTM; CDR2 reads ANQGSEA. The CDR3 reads CSAAGLAGALEQFF. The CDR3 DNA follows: TGCAGCGCCGCGGGACTAGCGGGAGCCCTGGAGCAGTTCTTC.

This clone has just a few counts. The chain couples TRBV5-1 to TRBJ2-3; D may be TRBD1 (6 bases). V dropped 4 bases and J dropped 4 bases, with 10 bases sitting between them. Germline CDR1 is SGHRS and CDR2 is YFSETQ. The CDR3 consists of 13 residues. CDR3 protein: CASSQNRADTQYF. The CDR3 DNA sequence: TGCGCCAGCAGCCAAAACAGGGCAGATACGCAGTATTTT.

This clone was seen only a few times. CDR3 sequence: CASSALRGDSYGYTF. The DNA of the CDR3 is TGTGCCAGCAGCGCCTTACGCGGGGACTCCTATGGCTACACCTTC. The chain couples TRBV7-9 to TRBJ1-2; D might be TRBD1 (5 bases). The CDR3 covers 15 residues. V lost 5 bases to trimming and J lost 4 bases, with 17 bases between them. CDR1 and CDR2 (germline): SEHNR, FQNEAQ (reference sequence).

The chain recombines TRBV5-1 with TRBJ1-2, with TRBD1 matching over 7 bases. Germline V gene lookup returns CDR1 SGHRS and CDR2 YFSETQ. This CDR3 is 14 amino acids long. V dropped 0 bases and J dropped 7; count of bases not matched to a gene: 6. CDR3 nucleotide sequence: TGCGCCAGCAGCTTGGAAGGACAGGCTGCTGGCTACACCTTC. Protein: CASSLEGQAAGYTF. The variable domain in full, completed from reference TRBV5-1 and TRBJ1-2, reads KAGVTQTPRYLIKTRGQQVTLSCSPISGHRSVSWYQQTPGQGLQFLFEYFSETQRNKGNFPGRFSGRQFSNSRSEMNVSTLELGDSALYLCASSLEGQAAGYTFGSGTRLTVV.